This T cell receptor beta chain is from a study of graft-versus-host responses after intestinal transplantation. Across the study: Multivisceral, liver-intestinal, or isolated intestinal transplants were received by the recipients. Anti-thymocyte globulin induction, then tacrolimus and steroids for around 3 years, went to all recipients. Overall study findings and caveats: GvH clones were found in recipient marrow; some appeared first in ileum or blood. Early post-transplant falls in HvG clones accompanied the peak levels of circulating GvH clones.

Only in-frame clones appear in the TCRdb table, and some are missing; sequencing was by immunoSEQ multiplex PCR. The table shows about 120,000 clones, with approximately 96% occurring only once. Concerning this clone itself: Its cognate antigen is unknown.

Germline values: CDR1 MNHNS, CDR2 SASEGT. This CDR3 spans 14 amino acids. With 7 bases clipped from V and 6 bases from J, the junction kept 8 bases outside the gene matches. The genes are TRBV6-1 and TRBJ2-7; 11 bases match TRBD1. The receptor was derived from a human donor who received an intestinal transplant. The starting material was unstimulated CD8+ T cells sorted from spleen or lymph node cells, obtained before intestinal transplant. The CDR3 protein is CASTPDRGPSEQYF. The CDR3 coding sequence is TGTGCCAGCACCCCGGACAGGGGGCCTTCCGAGCAGTACTTC.